The 16 T cell receptor beta chains reported below all come from one sample, sequenced in a study of regulatory T cells in long-lasting Graves disease. As for time point: newly diagnosed GD, antithyroid drugs for less than 3 months. The TCR library was prepared using RNA isolated from PBMCs. Investigators prepared the TCR beta libraries by applying iRepertoire HTBI primers and Arm-PCR of CDR3 regions. From the multiplex PCR reads, TCRdb called clonotypes with MiXCR, one entry per CDR3 protein. This table has over 500,000 distinct CDR3 sequences, less than 20% appearing once. The same specimen was also included in a second study, on T cells in Graves' hyperthyroidism and ophthalmopathy.

The sequencing used peripheral blood mononuclear cells (PBMCs), collected at new diagnosis, from a patient treated with antithyroid drugs. All receptors derive from a woman in her 30s with Graves disease.

This sequence joins TRBV20-1 and TRBJ2-1; 7 nucleotides match TRBD1. The junction had 4 bases not matched to a gene; V was cut back by 0 bases and J by 2 bases. From germline, CDR1 is DFQATT and CDR2 SNEGSKA (reference sequence). The CDR3 is 15 residues long. CDR3 in DNA: TGCAGTGCTAGAGACCCAGACAGGGCCTACAATGAGCAGTTCTTC. This codes for CSARDPDRAYNEQFF.

The chain has TRBV2 and TRBJ2-1; perhaps TRBD2 as D (5 bases). The germline gives CDR1 SNHLY, CDR2 FYNNEI. Trimming took off 9 bases at V and 5 bases at J, with 17 bases between the two ends. This CDR3 contains 14 residues. CDR3 residues: CASRAAGWDNEQFF. The CDR3 region has the DNA TGTGCCAGTAGAGCGGCGGGCTGGGACAATGAGCAGTTCTTC.

This clonotype has at least ten counts. This chain connects TRBV7-9 to TRBJ2-4; D remains unclear. Germline V lookup: CDR1 SEHNR, CDR2 FQNEAQ (reference sequence). V lost 0 bases and J lost 0, with 6 bases in between. There are 15 residues in the CDR3. The CDR3 sequence is CASSLASLAKNIQYF. CDR3 nucleotides: TGTGCCAGCAGCTTAGCATCATTAGCCAAAAACATTCAGTACTTC.

This clonotype was observed at least ten times. The chain uses TRBV2 and TRBJ2-1; 10 nucleotides line up with TRBD2. Looked up from germline, CDR1 is SNHLY and CDR2 is FYNNEI. The CDR3 consists of 15 residues. V gave up 4 bases and J gave up 8 bases; unmatched junction bases: 8. The CDR3 here is CASSVRLAGAYEQFF. CDR3 coding DNA: TGTGCCAGCAGTGTAAGGCTAGCGGGAGCCTATGAGCAGTTCTTC.

This clonotype showed up many times. The chain links TRBV6-1 to TRBJ2-5; D gene ambiguous. Trimming pared 4 bases from V and 2 bases from J, leaving 5 bases between. This CDR3 has 12 amino acids. CDR1 and CDR2 (germline): MNHNS, SASEGT. CDR3 protein: CASSGIQETQYF. The CDR3 DNA follows: TGTGCCAGCAGTGGGATTCAAGAGACCCAGTACTTC.

The CDR3 reads CASSSDEQRKETQYF. The CDR3 DNA reads TGCGCCAGCAGCTCGGATGAACAGCGTAAAGAGACCCAGTACTTC. The V gene is TRBV5-1, the J gene TRBJ2-5; no definite D call. Germline-derived CDR1 and CDR2 are SGHRS and YFSETQ. Trimming took off 3 bases at V and 3 bases at J, with 15 bases between the two ends. The CDR3 loop spans 15 amino acids. Full variable domain (missing parts from reference TRBV5-1 and TRBJ2-5): KAGVTQTPRYLIKTRGQQVTLSCSPISGHRSVSWYQQTPGQGLQFLFEYFSETQRNKGNFPGRFSGRQFSNSRSEMNVSTLELGDSALYLCASSSDEQRKETQYFGPGTRLLVL.

V and J are TRBV3-1 and TRBJ1-3; no firm D call. Germline V gene data show CDR1 as LGHDT and CDR2 as YNNKEL (reference sequence). V was clipped by 1 base and J by 2 bases, with 12 bases between them. This CDR3 is 16 amino acids long. For the CDR3, the DNA is TGTGCCAGCAGCCAAGGTGTAGGGCGGACTGGAAACACCATATATTTT. The encoded protein is CASSQGVGRTGNTIYF.

This clonotype was seen many times. J is TRBJ2-7 and V is TRBV7-2, with 8 bases aligning to TRBD2. The CDR3 length is 16 residues. Germline-derived CDR1 and CDR2 are SGHTA and FQGNSA. With 5 bases clipped from V and 4 bases from J, the junction kept 13 bases outside the gene matches. CDR3 nucleotide sequence: TGTGCCAGCAGCCTTAAGAGGGGACTAGGGATGTACGAGCAGTACTTC. Protein sequence: CASSLKRGLGMYEQYF.

Regarding this clonotype: This could be a read error, since a much larger clone is one nucleotide away. The genes are TRBV2 and TRBJ1-1; D unclear. The CDR3 is 13 residues long. Germline V CDR1 and CDR2: SNHLY, FYNNEI. Trimming pared 7 bases from V and 4 bases from J, leaving 13 bases between. CDR3 in DNA: TGTGCCAGCATCGAGGACCGGAGCACTGAAGCTTTCTTT. Residues: CASIEDRSTEAFF.

This clonotype showed up just a few times. The chain carries TRBV25-1 and TRBJ2-5; weak D call: TRBD2 (6 bases). Germline V gene sequence: CDR1 MGHDK, CDR2 SYGVNS. Trimming left V 3 bases short and J 4 bases short, with 15 bases between. This CDR3 contains 15 residues. For the CDR3, the DNA is TGTGCCAGCAGTGAGGGATCGGGAGTTAGAGAGACCCAGTACTTC. This translates into CASSEGSGVRETQYF.

In the case of this clonotype: Likely a read error: the CDR3 ends without its conserved phenylalanine or tryptophan. This rearrangement joins TRBV30 to TRBJ2-2; 7 bases fit TRBD1. The CDR3 is made up of 14 amino acids. Germline CDR1 GTSNPN, CDR2 SVGIG (reference sequence). With 5 bases clipped from V and 1 base from J, the junction kept 4 bases outside the gene matches. CDR3 coding DNA: TGTGCCTGGGGTAGACAGGGGAACACCGGGGAGCTGTTTTCT. It is translated as CAWGRQGNTGELFS.

In this sample, this clonotype turned up once. The rearrangement uses TRBV29-1 and TRBJ1-2; D not resolved. Germline CDR1 reads SQVTM; CDR2 reads ANQGSEA. The CDR3 totals 14 residues. Deletions cut 4 bases from V and 5 bases from J, with 17 bases between. Here the CDR3 reads CSVGDEGELYGYTF. CDR3 DNA sequence: TGCAGCGTTGGGGATGAGGGTGAACTATATGGCTACACCTTC.

The gene calls are TRBV30 and TRBJ1-4; D is undetermined. Between the trimmed V and J ends, which lost 5 bases and 7 bases, there was a span of 14 bases. CDR3 length equals 13 residues. Germline CDR1 reads GTSNPN; CDR2 reads SVGIG (reference sequence). The CDR3 DNA is TGTGCCTGGGAAGGGTCTAGGGTTGAAAAACTGTTTTTT. Amino acids: CAWEGSRVEKLFF.

Only a few counts were recorded for this clonotype. The chain joins TRBV20-1 to TRBJ2-7; TRBD1 matches 8 bases. Trimming took 1 base from V and 6 from J; bases not matched to a gene: 2. This CDR3 contains 12 residues. Germline assignment: CDR1 DFQATT and CDR2 SNEGSKA (reference sequence). The CDR3 here is CSARGTGTEQYF. The DNA of the CDR3 is TGCAGTGCTAGAGGGACAGGGACCGAGCAGTACTTC.

The table lists this clonotype with a few counts. The chain recombines TRBV19 with TRBJ1-1, with TRBD1 matching over 7 bases. Germline V gene sequence: CDR1 LNHDA, CDR2 SQIVND (reference sequence). This CDR3 contains 16 residues. After removal of 4 bases from V and 0 bases from J, the junction contained 8 bases not matched to a gene. CDR3 coding DNA: TGTGCCAGTAGTAATATCCTACAGGGGATGAACACTGAAGCTTTCTTT. Protein: CASSNILQGMNTEAFF.

A few counts support this clonotype. The chain carries TRBV7-3 and TRBJ2-3; the match to TRBD2 covers 8 bases. Germline V gives CDR1 SGHTA, CDR2 FQGTGA. V shed 4 bases and J 4 bases; nucleotides not matched to a gene: 7. The CDR3 runs 15 residues. The CDR3 coding sequence is TGTGCCAGCAGCTCGAGCGGGAGTAGGGCAGATACGCAGTATTTT. This gives the protein CASSSSGSRADTQYF.